These 14 T cell receptor beta chains originate from one sample sequenced in a study of blood T cell repertoires in COVID-19. Assay used: immunoSEQ multiplex PCR; TCRdb lists only in-frame clones, some missing. This table holds fewer than 400,000 clones, approximately 86% found once. Sequenced: PBMCs or T cells enriched from blood (not recorded which). These receptors were obtained from a woman aged 18-30 years who had recovered from COVID-19.

This chain uses TRBV28 with TRBJ1-5; D uncertain. The CDR3 has 13 residues. The germline V and J ends were trimmed by 4 bases and 14 bases, with 18 bases remaining between them. In germline, CDR1 is MDHEN, CDR2 SYDVKM. CDR3 residues: CASSSATPFQEHF. CDR3 DNA sequence: TGTGCCAGCAGTTCTGCCACCCCCTTTCAGGAGCATTTT.

This chain connects TRBV5-4 to TRBJ2-7, with 8 positions matching TRBD1. Per germline, CDR1 SGHNT and CDR2 YYREEE (reference sequence). The V gene end was trimmed by 0 bases and the J gene end by 4 bases; junction bases not matched to a gene: 6. This CDR3 spans 15 amino acids. The CDR3 loop reads CASSLDPGTGYEQYF. Written as DNA, the CDR3 is TGTGCCAGCAGCTTGGACCCCGGGACAGGATACGAGCAGTACTTC.

This clone was counted only a few times. The V call is TRBV14, the J call TRBJ2-7; 11 bases are shared with TRBD2. Germline loops: CDR1 SGHDN, CDR2 FVKESK. The trim removed 4 bases at V and 1 base at J, leaving 3 bases unmatched. The CDR3 is 15 residues long. DNA for the CDR3: TGTGCCAGCAGCCGAGGGACTAGCGGTTCCTACGAGCAGTACTTC. Its protein product is CASSRGTSGSYEQYF.

J is TRBJ2-3 and V is TRBV25-1; perhaps TRBD1 as D (5 bases). Germline V gene data show CDR1 as MGHDK and CDR2 as SYGVNS. The V end was cut by 3 bases, the J end by 4 bases, with 17 bases between. This CDR3 contains 16 residues. The CDR3, as DNA: TGTGCCAGCAGTGATAATGACAGCCCAAGGGCAGATACGCAGTATTTT. The encoded protein is CASSDNDSPRADTQYF.

V is TRBV7-6 and J is TRBJ2-2; D might be TRBD2 (6 bases). The germline V gene has CDR1 SGHVS and CDR2 FNYEAQ. The CDR3 runs 16 residues. Trimming removed 2 bases at V and 3 bases at J, with 13 bases between. CDR3 sequence (DNA): TGTGCCAGCAGCTTAATGGGCGGGAAGTACACCGGGGAGCTGTTTTTT. It translates to CASSLMGGKYTGELFF.

This clone came up once. The gene calls are TRBV5-1 and TRBJ1-1; TRBD1 might be the D (6 bases). The V end lost 3 bases, the J end lost 4 bases, and 13 bases lay between the germline ends. The CDR3 totals 14 residues. CDR1 is SGHRS, CDR2 YFSETQ, per germline. CDR3 bases: TGCGCCAGCAGCTCCCCCCAGGGGCCCACTGAAGCTTTCTTT. Translated: CASSSPQGPTEAFF.

The rearrangement joins TRBV5-1 to TRBJ2-7; D remains ambiguous. V was clipped by 1 base and J by 0 bases, with 11 bases between them. This CDR3 is 15 amino acids long. Germline V lookup: CDR1 SGHRS, CDR2 YFSETQ. The CDR3 loop is CASSLYFGSSYEQYF. DNA of the CDR3: TGCGCCAGCAGCTTGTATTTTGGCAGCTCCTACGAGCAGTACTTC.

CDR3 sequence reads: CASSPRRFEKLFF. The CDR3 DNA is TGTGCCAGCAGCCCCCGGCGGTTTGAAAAACTGTTTTTT. The chain couples TRBV5-5 to TRBJ1-4; D gene uncertain. The CDR3 runs to 13 residues. Germline V gene data show CDR1 as SGHKS and CDR2 as YYEKEE (reference sequence). V gave up 4 bases and J gave up 7 bases, with 11 bases separating them.

This clone was seen once. This sequence joins TRBV7-9 and TRBJ1-1; the match to TRBD1 covers 9 bases. V dropped 5 bases and J dropped 1; count of bases not matched to a gene: 5. Germline V CDR1 and CDR2: SEHNR, FQNEAQ (reference sequence). This CDR3 spans 15 amino acids. The CDR3 DNA follows: TGTGCCAGCAGCAGGGGACAGGGACAGAACACTGAAGCTTTCTTT. Protein: CASSRGQGQNTEAFF.

This clone showed up just a few times. The genes are TRBV11-2 and TRBJ2-6, with 10 bases matching TRBD1. Germline assignment: CDR1 SGHAT and CDR2 FQNNGV. The CDR3 has 17 amino acids. V was clipped by 1 base and J by 2 bases; unmatched bases: 2. The CDR3 loop is CASSLGGTGAGANVLTF. CDR3 coding DNA: TGTGCCAGCAGCTTAGGTGGGACAGGGGCTGGGGCCAACGTCCTGACTTTC.

The chain has TRBV21-1 and TRBJ1-6; the table's D call TRBD1 went unverified against the DNA. TRBV21-1 is marked as a pseudogene. CDR3 length equals 22 residues. Written as DNA, the CDR3 is TGTGCCAGCAGCGCGTCCACATACAGGGAGTCTCCCTTAAGCTCCTATAATTCACCCCTCCACTTT. Amino acid sequence: CASSASTYRESPLSSYNSPLHF.

This chain connects TRBV27 to TRBJ2-6; D perhaps matches TRBD1 (5 bases). Trimming cost V 2 bases and J 2 bases, with 7 bases left between them. Germline V gene data show CDR1 as MNHEY and CDR2 as SMNVEV (reference sequence). The CDR3 spans 15 residues. CDR3 residues: CASSLSRAGANVLTF. CDR3 DNA sequence: TGTGCCAGCAGTTTAAGCAGGGCTGGGGCCAACGTCCTGACTTTC.

This rearrangement joins TRBV7-2 to TRBJ2-4, with unresolved D. This CDR3 has 13 amino acids. Germline CDR1 is SGHTA and CDR2 is FQGNSA. V was pared by 2 bases and J by 4 bases, with 6 bases between. The CDR3: CASSLPQKNIQYF. The CDR3 region has the DNA TGTGCCAGCAGCTTACCGCAGAAAAACATTCAGTACTTC.

The chain uses TRBV5-1 and TRBJ2-5; perhaps TRBD1 as D (8 bases). This CDR3 contains 14 residues. V was shortened by 7 bases and J by 5 bases, with 18 bases between the two germline ends. Germline values: CDR1 SGHRS, CDR2 YFSETQ. The CDR3 DNA is TGCGCCAGCGGAAGGACAGGGCGGGAGGAGACCCAGTACTTC. The encoded protein is CASGRTGREETQYF.